The next 18 T cell receptor beta chains were all read from a single sample in a study of T cells in women clearing cervical HPV infection. Some clones are missing from TCRdb's copy, which holds only in-frame ones; the method was immunoSEQ multiplex PCR. This listing includes about 45,000 clones. Sequencing was performed on blood buffy coat. The receptors shown here come from a woman aged 18-69 years with a cervical HPV16 infection that either progressed to CIN3+ or cleared (not recorded which).

Notes on this clone: The missing CDR3 end, 3 residues past where the read stops, is filled in from the germline J gene. The rearrangement links TRBV18 to TRBJ2-2; D unclear. Germline V gene sequence: CDR1 KGHSH, CDR2 LQKENI. This CDR3 region has 15 residues. Trimming removed 4 bases from V and 2 bases from J, with 11 bases in between. The CDR3 here is CASSRQTVNTGELFF. Incomplete CDR3 DNA: TGTGCCAGCTCACGGCAAACAGTTAACACCGGGGAG.

Details on this clone: The CDR3 end falls 3 residues outside the read, so it is completed with the germline J gene. This chain links TRBV20-1 with TRBJ2-7, with D possibly TRBD2 on 5 matching bases. The CDR3 sequence is 14 residues long. Germline CDR1 is DFQATT and CDR2 is SNEGSKA (reference sequence). Trimming removed 6 bases at V and 0 bases at J, with 15 bases between. This chain's CDR3 is CSAGTGESSYEQYF. Incomplete CDR3 DNA: TGCAGTGCAGGAACCGGGGAGAGCTCCTACGAG.

Comments on this clone: The read ends 3 residues before the CDR3 terminus; that terminus is restored from the germline J gene. This sequence joins TRBV2 and TRBJ1-1; a possible D gene is TRBD1 (6 bases). CDR1 and CDR2 from the germline V gene are SNHLY and FYNNEI. The CDR3 is 14 amino acids. Trimming left V 7 bases short and J 1 base short, with 13 bases between. The CDR3 sequence: CASTLTGPNTEAFF. The covered CDR3 bases are TGTGCCAGCACCTTGACAGGACCGAACACTGAA.

Comments on this clone: The CDR3 end is not reached by the read, which stops 3 residues before it; the germline J gene fills it in. This chain links TRBV30 with TRBJ1-2; a weak D match, TRBD1 (6 bases). The CDR3 is made up of 13 amino acids. V was cut by 3 bases and J by 3 bases, with 11 bases left in between. Germline V gives CDR1 GTSNPN, CDR2 SVGIG (reference sequence). CDR3 DNA, as far as it was read: TGTGCCTGGAGCGGGGGGCTCGACTATGGC. Translating gives CAWSGGLDYG. The entire CDR3 is CAWSGGLDYGYTF.

The CDR3 here is CASSINRENIQYF. The covered CDR3 bases are TGTGCCAGTAGTATAAACAGGGAGAACATT. The gene calls are TRBV19 and TRBJ2-4, with a weak D call TRBD1 (6 bases). The CDR3 extends 3 residues past the end of the read, so its final part is completed from the germline J gene. Trimming removed 2 bases from V and 7 bases from J, with 9 bases in between. Looked up from germline, CDR1 is LNHDA and CDR2 is SQIVND (reference sequence). The CDR3 runs to 13 residues.

Points on this clone: The CDR3 is cut off 3 residues early in the read; its end comes from the germline J gene. V and J are TRBV6-2 or TRBV6-3 and TRBJ1-2, with 7 bases matching TRBD1. There are 14 residues in the CDR3. V dropped 2 bases and J dropped 6; count of bases not matched to a gene: 6. Germline V CDR1 and CDR2: MNHEY, SVGEGT. The CDR3 protein is CASSYVLTGDGYTF. The CDR3 bases that were read are TGTGCCAGCAGTTACGTACTAACAGGGGATGGC.

Turning to this clone: The missing CDR3 end, 3 residues past where the read stops, is filled in from the germline J gene. The rearrangement links TRBV7-8 to TRBJ1-4, with no clear D. Per germline, CDR1 SGHVS and CDR2 FQNEAQ. Deletions cut 4 bases from V and 8 bases from J, with 5 bases between. The CDR3 has 11 amino acids. Partial CDR3 DNA: TGTGCCAGCAGCTCACGGGAAAAA. The encoded protein is CASSSREK. The CDR3 in its entirety is CASSSREKLFF.

As concerns this clone: The read terminates 3 residues ahead of where the CDR3 ends, so the germline J gene completes it. The chain has TRBV30 and TRBJ1-1; D is uncertain. Germline V gene lookup returns CDR1 GTSNPN and CDR2 SVGIG (reference sequence). The CDR3 is made up of 11 amino acids. Partial CDR3 DNA: TGTGCCTGGAGTGTCGGCGGCCTA. Protein: CAWSVGGL. The whole CDR3 protein reads CAWSVGGLAFF.

The sequenced part of the CDR3 DNA is TGTGCCATCAGTGAGTCGACAGGAACTTACAATGAG. Translation gives CAISESTGTYNE. The CDR3 in its entirety is CAISESTGTYNEQFF. The chain has TRBV10-3 and TRBJ2-1, with D possibly TRBD1 on 6 matching bases. The observed sequence ends 3 residues before the CDR3 terminus, with the missing tail filled in from the germline J gene. There are 15 residues in the CDR3. Trimming cost V 0 bases and J 4 bases, with 10 bases left between them. Germline-derived CDR1 and CDR2 are ENHRY and SYGVKD.

Worth noting for this clone: Read data end 3 residues before the CDR3 end; the end is taken from the germline J gene. This chain links TRBV4-2 with TRBJ2-7, with D possibly being TRBD1 (6 bases). V was cut by 4 bases and J by 0 bases, with 16 bases left in between. Germline assignment: CDR1 LGHNA and CDR2 YNFKEQ. The CDR3 spans 16 residues. The chain's CDR3 is CASSPSLTGGSYEQYF. Incomplete CDR3 DNA: TGTGCCAGCAGCCCCTCCTTGACAGGAGGCTCCTACGAG.

Of note for this clone: The observed sequence ends 3 residues before the CDR3 terminus, with the missing tail filled in from the germline J gene. V is TRBV29-1 and J is TRBJ2-3; D gene unclear. The V and J ends lost 1 base and 4 bases respectively, with 6 bases between them. Germline V gene sequence: CDR1 SQVTM, CDR2 ANQGSEA. This CDR3 region has 12 residues. CDR3 bases read: TGCAGCGTTGAAGCTACGGCAGATACG. Its protein is CSVEATADT. The entire CDR3 protein is CSVEATADTQYF.

As concerns this clone: Read data end 3 residues before the CDR3 end; the end is taken from the germline J gene. The V and J genes are TRBV20-1 and TRBJ2-7, with D perhaps TRBD2 (6 bases). V lost 5 bases to trimming and J lost 0 bases, with 17 bases between them. The CDR3 consists of 15 residues. Germline CDR1 reads DFQATT; CDR2 reads SNEGSKA (reference sequence). The part of the CDR3 DNA that was read is TGCAGTGCTGTAAATAGCGGACGCAACTCCTACGAG. This codes for CSAVNSGRNSYE. The whole CDR3 protein reads CSAVNSGRNSYEQYF.

As concerns this clone: With the read ending 3 residues before the CDR3 end, the germline J gene is used to fill in that end. V is TRBV7-3 and J is TRBJ2-5; 7 bases are shared with TRBD1. Losses at the gene ends were 5 bases for V and 6 bases for J; bases not matched to a gene: 6. From germline, CDR1 is SGHTA and CDR2 FQGTGA. The CDR3 is 13 residues long. The DNA read from the CDR3 is TGTGCCAGCAGCCCGGACAGGTTAAAGACC. Residues: CASSPDRLKT. The full CDR3 reads CASSPDRLKTQYF.

With regard to this clone: The read halts 3 residues ahead of the CDR3 end, with the missing end drawn from the germline J gene. V and J are TRBV20-1 and TRBJ2-7; D gene uncertain. Germline V CDR1 and CDR2: DFQATT, SNEGSKA (reference sequence). Trimming shortened V by 6 bases and J by 4 bases, and 10 bases separated the two germline ends. The CDR3 sequence is 11 residues long. CDR3 amino acids: CSATQGYEQYF. Incomplete CDR3 DNA: TGCAGTGCGACTCAAGGATACGAG.

As concerns this clone: The read stops 3 residues short of the end of the CDR3; the missing end is completed from the germline J gene. The genes are TRBV16 and TRBJ1-5, with TRBD1 matching over 9 bases. Per germline, CDR1 KGHSY and CDR2 FQNENV. CDR3 length: 15 amino acids. The junction had 7 bases not matched to a gene; V was cut back by 4 bases and J by 6 bases. The DNA read from the CDR3 is TGTGCCAGCAGCCTGACAGGGGGGCGGTTTCAGCCC. Translation gives CASSLTGGRFQP. The entire CDR3 reads CASSLTGGRFQPQHF.

A word on this clone: The read is 3 residues too short to cover the CDR3 end, so that end is filled in from the germline J gene. The V call is TRBV6-1, the J call TRBJ1-2, with D possibly being TRBD1 (5 bases). The germline V gene has CDR1 MNHNS and CDR2 SASEGT. V lost 4 bases to trimming and J lost 2 bases, with 8 bases between them. This CDR3 is 13 amino acids long. Partial CDR3 DNA: TGTGCCAGCAGTGCTCAGGGAAACTATGGC. It specifies CASSAQGNYG. In full, the CDR3 is CASSAQGNYGYTF.

As to this clone: The read terminates 3 residues before the CDR3 end, so the remaining end is supplied by the germline J gene. This chain connects TRBV5-1 to TRBJ1-6; 7 bases fit TRBD1. This CDR3 region has 14 residues. Germline CDR1 SGHRS, CDR2 YFSETQ. The V and J ends lost 4 bases and 7 bases, in that order; junction bases with no gene match: 5. CDR3 amino acids: CASSEGGGNSPLHF. The covered CDR3 bases are TGCGCCAGCAGCGAAGGGGGCGGGAATTCACCC.

As regards this clone: The sequence runs out 3 residues before the end of the CDR3; the remainder is reconstructed from the germline J gene. The rearrangement uses TRBV19 and TRBJ2-5, with 10 bases matching TRBD2. Germline V gene sequence: CDR1 LNHDA, CDR2 SQIVND (reference sequence). J was trimmed by 2 bases and V by 3 bases; bases with no gene match: 15. This CDR3 comprises 19 residues. The CDR3 DNA, read in part, is TGTGCCAGTAGTATCCTTGGGACTAGCGACCGGGTTCTTCAAGAGACC. Its translation is CASSILGTSDRVLQET. The entire CDR3 is CASSILGTSDRVLQETQYF.